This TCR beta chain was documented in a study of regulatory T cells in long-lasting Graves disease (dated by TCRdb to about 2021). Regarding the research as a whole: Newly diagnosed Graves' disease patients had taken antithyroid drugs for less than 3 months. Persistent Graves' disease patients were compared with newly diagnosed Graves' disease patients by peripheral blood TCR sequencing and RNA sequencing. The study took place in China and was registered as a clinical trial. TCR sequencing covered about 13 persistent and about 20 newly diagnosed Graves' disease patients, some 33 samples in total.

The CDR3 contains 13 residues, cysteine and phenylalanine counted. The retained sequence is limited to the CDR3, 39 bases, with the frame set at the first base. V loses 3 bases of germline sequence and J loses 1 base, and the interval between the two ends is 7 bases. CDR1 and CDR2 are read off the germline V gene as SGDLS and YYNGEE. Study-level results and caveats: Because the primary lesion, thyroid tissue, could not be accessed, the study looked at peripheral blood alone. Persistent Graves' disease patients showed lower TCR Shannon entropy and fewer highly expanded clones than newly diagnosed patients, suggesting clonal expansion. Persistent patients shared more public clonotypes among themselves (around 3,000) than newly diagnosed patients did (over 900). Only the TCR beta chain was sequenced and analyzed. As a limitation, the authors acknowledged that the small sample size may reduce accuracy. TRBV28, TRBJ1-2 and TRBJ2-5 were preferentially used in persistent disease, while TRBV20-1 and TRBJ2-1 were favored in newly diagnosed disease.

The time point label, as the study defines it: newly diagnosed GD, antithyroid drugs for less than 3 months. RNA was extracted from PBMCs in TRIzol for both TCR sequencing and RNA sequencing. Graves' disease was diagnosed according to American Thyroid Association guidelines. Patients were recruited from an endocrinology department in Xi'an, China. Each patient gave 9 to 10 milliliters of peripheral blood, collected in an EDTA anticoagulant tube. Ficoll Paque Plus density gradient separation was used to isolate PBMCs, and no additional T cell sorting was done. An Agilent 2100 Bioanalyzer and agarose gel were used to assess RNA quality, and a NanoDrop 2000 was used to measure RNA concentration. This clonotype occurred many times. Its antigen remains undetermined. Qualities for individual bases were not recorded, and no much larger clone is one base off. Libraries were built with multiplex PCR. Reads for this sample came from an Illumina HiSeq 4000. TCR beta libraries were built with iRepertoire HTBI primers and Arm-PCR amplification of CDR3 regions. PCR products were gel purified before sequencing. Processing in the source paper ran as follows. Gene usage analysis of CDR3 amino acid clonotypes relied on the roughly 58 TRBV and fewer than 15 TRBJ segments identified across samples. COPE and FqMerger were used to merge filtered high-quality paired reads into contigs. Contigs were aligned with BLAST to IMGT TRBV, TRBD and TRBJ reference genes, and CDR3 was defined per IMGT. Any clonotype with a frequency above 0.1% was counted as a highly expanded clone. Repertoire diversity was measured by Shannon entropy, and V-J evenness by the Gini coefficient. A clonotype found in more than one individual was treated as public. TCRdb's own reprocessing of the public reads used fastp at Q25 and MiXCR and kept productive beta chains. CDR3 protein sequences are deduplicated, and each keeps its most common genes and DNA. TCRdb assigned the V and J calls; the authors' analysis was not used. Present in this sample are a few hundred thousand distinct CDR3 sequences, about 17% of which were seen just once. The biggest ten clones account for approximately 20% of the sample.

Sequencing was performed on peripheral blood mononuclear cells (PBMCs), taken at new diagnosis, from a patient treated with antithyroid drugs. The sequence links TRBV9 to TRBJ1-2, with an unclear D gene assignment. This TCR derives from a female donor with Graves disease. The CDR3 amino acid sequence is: CASSDGVNYGYTF. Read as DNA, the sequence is TGTGCCAGCAGCGACGGGGTTAACTATGGCTACACCTTC.